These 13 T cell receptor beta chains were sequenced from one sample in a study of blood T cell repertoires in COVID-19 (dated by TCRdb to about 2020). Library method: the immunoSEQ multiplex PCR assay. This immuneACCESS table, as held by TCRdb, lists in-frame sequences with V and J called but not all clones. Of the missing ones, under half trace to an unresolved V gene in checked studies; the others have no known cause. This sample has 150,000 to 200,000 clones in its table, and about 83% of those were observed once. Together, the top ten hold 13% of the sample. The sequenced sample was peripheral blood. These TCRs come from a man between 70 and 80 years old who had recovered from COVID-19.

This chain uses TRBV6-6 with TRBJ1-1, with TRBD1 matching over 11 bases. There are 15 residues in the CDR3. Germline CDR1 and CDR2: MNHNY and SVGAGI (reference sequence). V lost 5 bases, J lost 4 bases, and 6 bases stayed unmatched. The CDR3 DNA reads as TGTGCCAGCAGTCAACATGGGACAGGGGGCACTGAAGCTTTCTTT. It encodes CASSQHGTGGTEAFF.

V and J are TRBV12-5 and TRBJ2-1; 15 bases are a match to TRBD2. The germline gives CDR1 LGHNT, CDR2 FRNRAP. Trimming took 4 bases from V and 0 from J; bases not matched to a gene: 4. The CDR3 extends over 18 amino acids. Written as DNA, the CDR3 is TGTGCTAGTGGTTCGGGACTAGCGGGAGGCAGCTCCTACAATGAGCAGTTCTTC. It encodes CASGSGLAGGSSYNEQFF.

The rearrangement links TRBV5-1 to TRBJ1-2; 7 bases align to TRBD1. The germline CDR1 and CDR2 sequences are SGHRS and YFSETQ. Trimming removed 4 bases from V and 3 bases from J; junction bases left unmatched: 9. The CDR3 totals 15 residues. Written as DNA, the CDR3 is TGCGCCAGCAGCCCCATACCTCAGGGGGACTATGGCTACACCTTC. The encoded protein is CASSPIPQGDYGYTF.

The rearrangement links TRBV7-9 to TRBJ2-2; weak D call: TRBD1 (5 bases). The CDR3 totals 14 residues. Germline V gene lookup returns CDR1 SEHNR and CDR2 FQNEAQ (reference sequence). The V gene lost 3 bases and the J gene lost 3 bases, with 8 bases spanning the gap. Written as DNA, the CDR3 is TGTGCCAGCAGCTTCACGACAGACACCGGGGAGCTGTTTTTT. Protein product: CASSFTTDTGELFF. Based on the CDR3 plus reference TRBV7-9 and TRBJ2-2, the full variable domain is DTGVSQNPRHKITKRGQNVTFRCDPISEHNRLYWYRQTLGQGPEFLTYFQNEAQLEKSRLLSDRFSAERPKGSFSTLEIQRTEQGDSAMYLCASSFTTDTGELFFGEGSRLTVL.

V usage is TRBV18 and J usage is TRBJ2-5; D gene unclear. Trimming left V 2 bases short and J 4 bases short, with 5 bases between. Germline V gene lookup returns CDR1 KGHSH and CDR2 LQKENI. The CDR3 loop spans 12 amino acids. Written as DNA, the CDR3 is TGTGCCAGCTCACCATACGGAGAGACCCAGTACTTC. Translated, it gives CASSPYGETQYF.

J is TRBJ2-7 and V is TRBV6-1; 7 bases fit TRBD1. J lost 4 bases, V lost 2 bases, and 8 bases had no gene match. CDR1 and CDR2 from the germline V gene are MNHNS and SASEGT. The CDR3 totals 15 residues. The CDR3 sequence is CASSESTGKGYEQYF. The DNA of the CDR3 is TGTGCCAGCAGTGAATCGACAGGGAAGGGGTACGAGCAGTACTTC.

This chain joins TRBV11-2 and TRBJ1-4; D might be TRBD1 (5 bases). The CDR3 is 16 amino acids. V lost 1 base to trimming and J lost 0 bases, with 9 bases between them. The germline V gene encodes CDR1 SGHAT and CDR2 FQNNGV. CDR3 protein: CASSLVGGATNEKLFF. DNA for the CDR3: TGTGCCAGCAGCTTAGTGGGGGGAGCAACTAATGAAAAACTGTTTTTT.

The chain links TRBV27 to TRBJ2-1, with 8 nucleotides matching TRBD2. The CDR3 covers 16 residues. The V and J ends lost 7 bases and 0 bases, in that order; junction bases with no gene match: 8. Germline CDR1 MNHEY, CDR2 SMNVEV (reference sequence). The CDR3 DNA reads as TGTGCCAGCACCATCGGGGGGGGCGCCTCCTACAATGAGCAGTTCTTC. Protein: CASTIGGGASYNEQFF.

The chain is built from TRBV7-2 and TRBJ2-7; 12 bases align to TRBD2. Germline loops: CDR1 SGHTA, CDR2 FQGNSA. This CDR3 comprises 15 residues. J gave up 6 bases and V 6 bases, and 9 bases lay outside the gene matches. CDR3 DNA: TGTGCCAGCAGTCCACTAGCGGGAGGACTACCCGAGCAGTACTTC. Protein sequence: CASSPLAGGLPEQYF. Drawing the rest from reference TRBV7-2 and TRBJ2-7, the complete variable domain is GAGVSQSPSNKVTEKGKDVELRCDPISGHTALYWYRQSLGQGLEFLIYFQGNSAPDKSGLPSDRFSAERTGGSVSTLTIQRTQQEDSAVYLCASSPLAGGLPEQYFGPGTRLTVT.

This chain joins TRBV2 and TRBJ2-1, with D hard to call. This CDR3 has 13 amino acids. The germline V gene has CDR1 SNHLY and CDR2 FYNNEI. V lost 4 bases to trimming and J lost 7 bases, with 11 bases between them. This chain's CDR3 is CASSVARQNEQFF. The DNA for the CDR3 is TGTGCCAGCAGTGTCGCCAGGCAGAATGAGCAGTTCTTC.

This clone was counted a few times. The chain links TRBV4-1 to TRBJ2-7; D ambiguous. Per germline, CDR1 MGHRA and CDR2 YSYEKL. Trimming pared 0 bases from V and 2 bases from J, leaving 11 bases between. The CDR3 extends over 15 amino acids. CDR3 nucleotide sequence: TGCGCCAGCAGCCAAGAACCCAGCACAGCCTACGAGCAGTACTTC. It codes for CASSQEPSTAYEQYF.

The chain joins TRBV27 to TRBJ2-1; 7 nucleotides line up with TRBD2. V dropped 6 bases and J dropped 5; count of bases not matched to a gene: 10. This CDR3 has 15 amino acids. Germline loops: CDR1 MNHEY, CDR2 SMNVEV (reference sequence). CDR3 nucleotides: TGTGCCAGCAGACCCTTAAGGGAGGGGAACAATGAGCAGTTCTTC. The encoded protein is CASRPLREGNNEQFF.

The CDR3 is CASMGRGIWNTEAFF. CDR3 in DNA: TGTGCCAGCATGGGCAGGGGTATTTGGAACACTGAAGCTTTCTTT. The chain links TRBV6-5 to TRBJ1-1; perhaps TRBD1 as D (6 bases). Looked up from germline, CDR1 is MNHEY and CDR2 is SVGAGI. The CDR3 loop spans 15 amino acids. V lost 7 bases to trimming and J lost 1 base, with 16 bases between them.